Shown below are 26 T cell receptor beta chains from a single sample sequenced in a study of blood T cells in healthy people across ages. A second PCR, run for about 7 to 12 cycles, used a sample-barcoded 5' primer plus a J-beta primer mix. From the 5' RACE reads, TCRdb called clonotypes with MiXCR, one entry per CDR3 protein. The data hold about 730,000 distinct CDR3 sequences, with about 42% observed a single time. The sample consisted of blood. The receptors shown here come from a woman in her sixties or seventies in good health.

V gene TRBV7-2 combines with J gene TRBJ1-3; TRBD1 matches 9 bases. CDR1 and CDR2 (germline): SGHTA, FQGNSA. The CDR3 runs to 16 residues. V gave up 5 bases and J gave up 4 bases; unmatched junction bases: 9. The CDR3 sequence is CASSPERTGVGNTIYF. Written as DNA, the CDR3 is TGTGCCAGCAGCCCGGAACGGACAGGGGTGGGAAACACCATATATTTT.

V and J are TRBV20-1 and TRBJ1-4; possible D gene TRBD1, 6 bases. Trimming cost V 2 bases and J 2 bases, with 9 bases left between them. Germline V CDR1 and CDR2: DFQATT, SNEGSKA (reference sequence). The length of the CDR3 is 14 residues. CDR3 loop: CSARTQGTNEKLFF. The CDR3 DNA is TGCAGTGCTAGAACCCAGGGGACTAATGAAAAACTGTTTTTT.

This clonotype was observed a few times. This chain joins TRBV9 and TRBJ2-7; weak D call: TRBD1 (5 bases). Per the germline V gene, CDR1 is SGDLS and CDR2 is YYNGEE. The V and J ends lost 0 bases and 7 bases respectively, with 11 bases between them. CDR3 size: 13 residues. CDR3 sequence: CASSVGQTGEQYF. The CDR3 DNA is TGTGCCAGCAGCGTAGGACAGACCGGGGAGCAGTACTTC.

The chain recombines TRBV4-1 with TRBJ2-3; 7 bases map to TRBD1. The V segment lost 5 bases and the J segment 0 bases; nucleotides outside the gene matches: 5. The germline V gene encodes CDR1 MGHRA and CDR2 YSYEKL. This CDR3 has 15 residues. CDR3: CASSIDRASTDTQYF. The CDR3 region has the DNA TGCGCCAGCAGCATTGACAGGGCCAGCACAGATACGCAGTATTTT.

This sequence joins TRBV9 and TRBJ2-3; TRBD2 might be the D (5 bases). This CDR3 comprises 15 residues. CDR1 SGDLS and CDR2 YYNGEE come from the germline V gene. Trimming took off 1 base at V and 0 bases at J, with 9 bases between the two ends. CDR3 in amino acids: CASSVIGDSTDTQYF. CDR3 nucleotide sequence: TGTGCCAGCAGCGTAATCGGGGATAGCACAGATACGCAGTATTTT.

This clonotype occurred a few times. The gene calls are TRBV6-2 or TRBV6-3 and TRBJ2-6; TRBD2 matches 9 bases. V shed 6 bases and J 2 bases; nucleotides not matched to a gene: 8. CDR1 is MNHEY, CDR2 SVGEGT, per germline. This CDR3 has 17 residues. CDR3 coding DNA: TGTGCCAGCAGAGTGACTAGCGGATATACTGGGGCCAACGTCCTGACTTTC. It translates to CASRVTSGYTGANVLTF.

The V call is TRBV5-1, the J call TRBJ1-1; 10 bases match TRBD1. Germline CDR1 reads SGHRS; CDR2 reads YFSETQ. This CDR3 is 15 amino acids long. The V and J ends lost 4 bases and 3 bases, in that order; junction bases with no gene match: 6. The CDR3, as DNA: TGCGCCAGCAGCCTAGGGACAGGGGCGGACACTGAAGCTTTCTTT. Amino acid sequence: CASSLGTGADTEAFF.

V is TRBV20-1 and J is TRBJ2-7; D gene uncertain. Germline lookup yields CDR1 DFQATT and CDR2 SNEGSKA (reference sequence). The V end was cut by 6 bases, the J end by 1 base, with 16 bases between. This CDR3 has 14 amino acids. The DNA of the CDR3 is TGCAGTGCGGGAACACCCCGTGATTCCTACGAGCAGTACTTC. Amino acid sequence: CSAGTPRDSYEQYF.

As for this clonotype: A much more abundant neighbour one base away suggests this may be a read error. V and J are TRBV29-1 and TRBJ2-1; 10 bases line up with TRBD2. CDR1 SQVTM and CDR2 ANQGSEA come from the germline V gene. Trimming took 8 bases from V and 7 from J; bases not matched to a gene: 23. The CDR3 extends over 18 amino acids. The CDR3 nucleotides read TGCAGCTTAACCGGGACTAGCGAGGGGCCCGTCCCGGGAAATGAGCAGTTCTTC. It encodes CSLTGTSEGPVPGNEQFF.

This rearrangement joins TRBV28 to TRBJ2-7; 12 bases line up with TRBD2. J lost 2 bases, V lost 2 bases, and 7 bases had no gene match. The CDR3 is made up of 17 amino acids. The germline CDR1 and CDR2 sequences are MDHEN and SYDVKM. The CDR3 loop is CASSLLSTSGRPYEQYF. As DNA, the CDR3 is TGTGCCAGCAGTTTACTTTCCACTAGCGGGAGGCCCTACGAGCAGTACTTC.

This clonotype has more than one count but fewer than ten. The V call is TRBV5-8, the J call TRBJ2-5, with D perhaps TRBD1 (6 bases). Looked up from germline, CDR1 is SGHTS and CDR2 is YDEGEE. This CDR3 is 14 amino acids long. Between the trimmed V and J ends, which lost 5 bases and 5 bases, there was a span of 16 bases. Here the CDR3 DNA reads TGTGCCAGCAGGACCGGGACACCGCCCGAGACCCAGTACTTC. Translated, it gives CASRTGTPPETQYF.

There are a few counts of this clonotype. The chain uses TRBV19 and TRBJ1-2; 8 positions match TRBD1. The ends lost 0 bases at V and 6 bases at J; junction bases unmatched: 3. This CDR3 has 14 amino acids. Germline loops: CDR1 LNHDA, CDR2 SQIVND (reference sequence). This chain's CDR3 is CASSIDRGLDGYTF. In DNA, the CDR3 is TGTGCCAGTAGTATAGACAGGGGGCTGGATGGCTACACCTTC. Full variable domain (missing parts from reference TRBV19 and TRBJ1-2): DGGITQSPKYLFRKEGQNVTLSCEQNLNHDAMYWYRQDPGQGLRLIYYSQIVNDFQKGDIAEGYSVSREKKESFPLTVTSAQKNPTAFYLCASSIDRGLDGYTFGSGTRLTVV.

The chain recombines TRBV9 with TRBJ2-5; no clear D. The V and J ends lost 3 bases and 5 bases respectively, with 14 bases between them. Germline lookup yields CDR1 SGDLS and CDR2 YYNGEE. There are 14 residues in the CDR3. The CDR3 sequence: CASSADEIGETQYF. The CDR3 region has the DNA TGTGCCAGCAGCGCGGACGAGATCGGGGAGACCCAGTACTTC.

The sample holds a few counts of this clonotype. V gene TRBV3-1 combines with J gene TRBJ1-1, with a tentative D call TRBD1 (5 bases). V gave up 4 bases and J gave up 1 base, with 13 bases separating them. Germline V gene data show CDR1 as LGHDT and CDR2 as YNNKEL (reference sequence). The CDR3 contains 15 residues. The CDR3 sequence is CASSPATGPNTEAFF. DNA of the CDR3: TGTGCCAGCAGCCCAGCGACGGGGCCGAACACTGAAGCTTTCTTT. Looking up the rest from reference TRBV3-1 and TRBJ1-1 gives the full variable domain: DTAVSQTPKYLVTQMGNDKSIKCEQNLGHDTMYWYKQDSKKFLKIMFSYNNKELIINETVPNRFSPKSPDKAHLNLHINSLELGDSAVYFCASSPATGPNTEAFFGQGTRLTVV.

Concerning this clonotype: A clone one base away is much larger, so this may be a read error. The V call is TRBV28, the J call TRBJ2-5, with 10 bases fitting TRBD2. Trimming cost V 4 bases and J 2 bases; bases outside gene matches: 4. The CDR3 runs to 15 residues. CDR1 is MDHEN, CDR2 SYDVKM, per germline. The CDR3 loop reads CASSWGTSVQETQYF. CDR3 bases: TGTGCCAGCAGTTGGGGGACTAGCGTTCAAGAGACCCAGTACTTC.

The chain joins TRBV11-2 to TRBJ2-1; D not resolved. Trimming took 3 bases from V and 4 from J, leaving 16 bases between them. The length of the CDR3 is 16 residues. CDR1 and CDR2 from the germline V gene are SGHAT and FQNNGV. The CDR3 reads CASSFGTTLYYNEQFF. DNA of the CDR3: TGTGCCAGCAGCTTCGGAACTACCCTATATTACAATGAGCAGTTCTTC.

The rearrangement uses TRBV20-1 and TRBJ2-6; TRBD1 matches at 8 bases. The CDR3 has 14 residues. Per the germline V gene, CDR1 is DFQATT and CDR2 is SNEGSKA (reference sequence). The V gene end was trimmed by 5 bases and the J gene end by 2 bases; junction bases not matched to a gene: 2. In DNA, the CDR3 is TGCAGTGCTTGGACAGGGCCTGGGGCCAACGTCCTGACTTTC. Its protein is CSAWTGPGANVLTF.

The CDR3 DNA reads TGCGCCAGCATGATCGACAGGGGTAGGGACGAGCAGTACTTC. The encoded protein is CASMIDRGRDEQYF. V is TRBV5-1 and J is TRBJ2-7; 8 nucleotides align to TRBD1. With V trimmed by 6 bases and J by 5 bases, 10 bases remained unmatched. CDR3 length equals 14 residues. Germline values: CDR1 SGHRS, CDR2 YFSETQ.

In the case of this clonotype: This may be a read error: a much more frequent sequence differs by one nucleotide. This chain uses TRBV24-1 with TRBJ2-3; 7 nucleotides align to TRBD2. The germline V gene has CDR1 KGHDR and CDR2 SFDVKD. The CDR3 has 14 amino acids. Trimming cost V 5 bases and J 2 bases; bases outside gene matches: 3. Written as DNA, the CDR3 is TGTGCCACCAGTGGCGGGAGTGACACAGATACGCAGTATTTT. Protein: CATSGGSDTDTQYF.

This clonotype was detected once. This rearrangement joins TRBV28 to TRBJ2-7; the D gene is possibly TRBD1 (5 bases). CDR3 length: 13 residues. V lost 5 bases and J 2 bases, leaving 10 bases between the germline ends. Germline-derived CDR1 and CDR2 are MDHEN and SYDVKM. Here the CDR3 reads CASSVQEPYEQYF. CDR3 sequence (DNA): TGTGCCAGCAGTGTACAGGAGCCCTACGAGCAGTACTTC.

This clonotype was seen at least ten times. The chain employs TRBV6-1 and TRBJ2-7, with D possibly matching TRBD2 (5 bases). V gave up 6 bases and J gave up 3 bases, with 18 bases separating them. CDR3 length: 15 amino acids. The germline V gene has CDR1 MNHNS and CDR2 SASEGT. In DNA, the CDR3 is TGTGCCAGCAGGTCAAGGGAGCGTGGTCACTACGAGCAGTACTTC. Protein: CASRSRERGHYEQYF.

This clonotype was seen a handful of times. This chain uses TRBV7-9 with TRBJ1-1; D gene ambiguous. Trimming removed 1 base from V and 10 bases from J, with 10 bases in between. Germline values: CDR1 SEHNR, CDR2 FQNEAQ (reference sequence). The CDR3 is made up of 12 amino acids. The DNA for the CDR3 is TGTGCCAGCAGCTTAGACGCCCTTGGAGCTTTCTTT. It is translated as CASSLDALGAFF.

The CDR3 loop is CASSQDRGLVGGSRFGSWNEQYF. CDR3 sequence (DNA): TGCGCCAGCAGCCAAGATAGGGGCCTAGTGGGAGGGTCTAGATTTGGTAGTTGGAATGAGCAGTACTTC. This chain links TRBV4-3 with TRBJ2-5; 7 positions agree with TRBD2. Germline V gene sequence: CDR1 LGHNA, CDR2 YSLEER. The J segment lost 11 bases and the V segment lost 0 bases, leaving 36 bases of the junction unmatched. The CDR3 spans 23 residues.

The chain employs TRBV15 and TRBJ2-7; D is undetermined. The V end was cut by 4 bases, the J end by 2 bases, with 12 bases between. This CDR3 contains 14 residues. From germline, CDR1 is LNHNV and CDR2 YYDKDF (reference sequence). CDR3 sequence reads: CATSTDPNAYEQYF. As DNA, the CDR3 is TGTGCCACCAGCACCGATCCGAACGCCTACGAGCAGTACTTC.

The CDR3 region is CASSLTGASGNTIYF. DNA for the CDR3: TGCGCCAGCAGCCTGACAGGGGCCTCTGGAAACACCATATATTTT. The chain recombines TRBV5-1 with TRBJ1-3, with 8 bases matching TRBD1. CDR1 and CDR2 (germline): SGHRS, YFSETQ. The CDR3 covers 15 residues. J was trimmed by 0 bases and V by 4 bases; bases with no gene match: 3.

The chain uses TRBV5-1 and TRBJ1-4; 12 positions match TRBD1. V lost 3 bases and J lost 5; bases outside the gene matches: 5. The CDR3 runs to 16 residues. The germline gives CDR1 SGHRS, CDR2 YFSETQ. For the CDR3, the DNA is TGCGCCAGCAGCTCGGGACAGGGGGCCGAGAATGAAAAACTGTTTTTT. Translating gives CASSSGQGAENEKLFF.